Listed here is a single T cell receptor beta chain. Its antigen is as yet unknown. This sample is part of a study of CD8+ T cells in alopecia areata. Regarding the study as a whole: TCR sharing was clearer in mice than between patients, perhaps partly owing to patient HLA diversity.

Collected material from alopecia areata patients comprised lesional scalp punch biopsies and peripheral blood. CDR1 and CDR2 from the germline V gene are SQVTM and ANQGSEA. V was clipped by 1 base and J by 1 base, with 12 bases between them. The CDR3 covers 15 residues. Following RNA extraction, reverse transcription yielded cDNA that acted as the sequencing template. Clones were sequenced by immunoSEQ multiplex PCR, and TCRdb holds only the in-frame ones, with some missing. The sample carries some 210,000 clones, around three fifths recorded once. Sequenced material: CD4+ T cells sorted from blood, taken at week 0. The clonotype comes from a human donor with alopecia areata. The chain is built from TRBV29-1 and TRBJ2-3; unclear D gene. CDR3 in DNA: TGCAGCGTTGAAGGTCACCCCAGAGGCACAGATACGCAGTATTTT. It is translated as CSVEGHPRGTDTQYF.